The 3 T cell receptor beta chains below all came from one sample that was sequenced in a study of blood T cell repertoires in COVID-19 (dated by TCRdb to about 2020). To prepare the library, the immunoSEQ multiplex PCR assay was applied. Sourced from immuneACCESS, this table was stored by TCRdb with only in-frame sequences that have V and J called. A share of the clones is absent; for the studies checked, an unresolved V gene accounts for under half, and the remainder has no known explanation. Recorded for this sample are some 320,000 clones; 90% of them occurred a single time. The top ten clonotypes cover around 2.7% of the sample. The sequencing sample was made of PBMCs or T cells enriched from blood (not recorded which). Receptors originate from a man in his sixties who had recovered from COVID-19.

This sequence joins TRBV4-2 and TRBJ2-7, with a possible D match to TRBD1 (5 bases). V gave up 0 bases and J gave up 4 bases, with 13 bases separating them. The CDR3 contains 15 residues. CDR1 and CDR2 from the germline V gene are LGHNA and YNFKEQ. In DNA form, the CDR3 reads TGTGCCAGCAGCCAAGATCTCCAGGGTTCTTACGAGCAGTACTTC. Translated, it gives CASSQDLQGSYEQYF.

This clone was seen a single time. Other DNA variants within this sample encode the same CDR3. The genes are TRBV5-1 and TRBJ1-6; a possible D gene is TRBD1 (5 bases). The CDR3 totals 14 residues. Germline CDR1 SGHRS, CDR2 YFSETQ. Trimming took off 4 bases at V and 7 bases at J, with 12 bases between the two ends. The CDR3: CASSEGLSNSPLHF. The CDR3 DNA is TGCGCCAGCAGCGAGGGACTGTCAAATTCACCCCTCCACTTT.

This clone showed up just a few times. The V and J genes are TRBV7-9 and TRBJ2-1; 7 bases align to TRBD1. Losses at the gene ends were 3 bases for V and 5 bases for J; bases not matched to a gene: 1. The CDR3 sequence is 13 residues long. Germline assignment: CDR1 SEHNR and CDR2 FQNEAQ (reference sequence). The CDR3 here is CASSFTGDNEQFF. The CDR3 DNA follows: TGTGCCAGCAGCTTTACAGGGGACAATGAGCAGTTCTTC.